A selection of T cell receptor beta chains follows, all from one sample in a study of response to subunit inactivated influenza vaccine. MiXCR was run by TCRdb on the RT-PCR reads, yielding one entry per CDR3 protein. The sample gives about 310,000 distinct CDR3 sequences, approximately 23% of which show up once; around 10% is in the top ten. Specimen: PBMCs from blood, collected around 22 months after vaccination. All receptors derive from a man between 50 and 75 years old who received an inactivated influenza vaccine. Each CDR3 is given without its conserved first and last residue.

V	J	CDR3
TRBV14	TRBJ1-2	ASSPLPRGSYGYT
TRBV29-1	TRBJ2-5	SVEEWGQGQETQY
TRBV18	TRBJ2-5	ASSPIGGETQY
TRBV5-8	TRBJ1-2	ASSFGTTRAGGYT
TRBV28	TRBJ1-2	ASSPRKGAGPLNYGYT
TRBV5-1	TRBJ1-5	ASALDPSSGPQH
TRBV12-3/TRBV12-4	TRBJ2-3	ASSRGLAGAPGTDTQY
TRBV6-2/TRBV6-3	TRBJ2-7	ASSYLAAYEQY
TRBV7-2	TRBJ2-3	ASSFRDRGTDTQY
TRBV7-2	TRBJ2-7	ASSPTQNYEQY
TRBV12-3/TRBV12-4	TRBJ1-4	ASSPSGSEKLF
TRBV20-1	TRBJ1-6	SARSGTGFSPLH
TRBV30	TRBJ1-1	AWSVRNTEAF
TRBV6-5	TRBJ2-3	ASSYDISGGTDTQY
TRBV10-3	TRBJ2-7	AISSKPGQANYEQY
TRBV11-2	TRBJ1-5	ASSPSALSNQPQH
TRBV7-9	TRBJ1-2	ASSTMGDRAGYT
TRBV12-3/TRBV12-4	TRBJ1-1	ASSINAALNTEAF
TRBV7-9	TRBJ2-5	ASSLDRVSQETQY
TRBV5-1	TRBJ2-7	ASRAGTGDSYEQY
TRBV5-1	TRBJ2-7	ASTSTGQGGYEQY
TRBV7-2	TRBJ2-2	ASSLVPSGGGTGELF
TRBV9	TRBJ1-1	ASSVAGTDPMNTEAF
TRBV21-1	TRBJ2-4	ASSKVRGQDVGIQY
TRBV7-2	TRBJ2-2	ASSLKRIGELF
TRBV6-5	TRBJ1-1	ASSSGRARTEAF
TRBV2	TRBJ1-5	ASRAAQLNQPQH
TRBV6-5	TRBJ1-1	ASSYSSGLWNTEAF